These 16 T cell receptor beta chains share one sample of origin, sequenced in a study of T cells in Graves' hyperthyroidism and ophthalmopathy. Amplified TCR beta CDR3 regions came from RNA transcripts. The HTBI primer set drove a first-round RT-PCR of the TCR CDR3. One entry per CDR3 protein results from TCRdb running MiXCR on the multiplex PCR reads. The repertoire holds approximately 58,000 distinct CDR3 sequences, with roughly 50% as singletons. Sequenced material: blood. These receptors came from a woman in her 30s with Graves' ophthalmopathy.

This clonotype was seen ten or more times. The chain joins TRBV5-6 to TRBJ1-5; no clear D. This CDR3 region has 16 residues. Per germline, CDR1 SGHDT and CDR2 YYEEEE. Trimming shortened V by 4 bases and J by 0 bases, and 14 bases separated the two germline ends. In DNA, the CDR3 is TGTGCCAGCAGCCCACAGAGCTCTTATAGCAATCAGCCCCAGCATTTT. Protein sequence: CASSPQSSYSNQPQHF.

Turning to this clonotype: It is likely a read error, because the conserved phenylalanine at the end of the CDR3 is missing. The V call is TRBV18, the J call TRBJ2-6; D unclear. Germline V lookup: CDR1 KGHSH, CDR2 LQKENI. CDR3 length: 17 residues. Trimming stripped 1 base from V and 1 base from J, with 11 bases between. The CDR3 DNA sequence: TGTGCCAGCTCACCACTACGTTTGCGATCTGGGGCCAACGTCCTGACTTCC. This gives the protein CASSPLRLRSGANVLTS.

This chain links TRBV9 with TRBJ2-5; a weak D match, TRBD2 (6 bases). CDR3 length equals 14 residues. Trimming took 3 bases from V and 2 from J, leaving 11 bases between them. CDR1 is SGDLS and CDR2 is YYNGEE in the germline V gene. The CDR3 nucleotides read TGTGCCAGCAGCGCGGAGGGGACGCAAGAGACCCAGTACTTC. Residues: CASSAEGTQETQYF.

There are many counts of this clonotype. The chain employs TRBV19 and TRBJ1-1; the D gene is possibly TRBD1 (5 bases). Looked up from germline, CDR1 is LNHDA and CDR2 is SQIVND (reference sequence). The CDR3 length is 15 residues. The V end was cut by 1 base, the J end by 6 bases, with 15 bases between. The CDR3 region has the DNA TGTGCCAGTAGTATAGGACACTTTCCGGGGGCTGAAGCTTTCTTT. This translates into CASSIGHFPGAEAFF.

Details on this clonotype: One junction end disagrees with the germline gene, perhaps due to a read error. CDR3 bases: TGTCCCAGCAGTAGGGGGTCTCAGTTCTTC. It is translated as CPSSRGSQFF. V is TRBV12-3 or TRBV12-4 and J is TRBJ2-1; tentatively, D is TRBD1 (6 bases). CDR3 size: 10 residues.

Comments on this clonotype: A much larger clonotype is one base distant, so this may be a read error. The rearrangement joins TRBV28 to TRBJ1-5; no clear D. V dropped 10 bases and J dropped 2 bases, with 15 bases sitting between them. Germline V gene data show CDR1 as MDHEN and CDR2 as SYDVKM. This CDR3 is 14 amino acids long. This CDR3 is CANIWRRGNQPQHF. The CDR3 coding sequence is TGTGCCAACATATGGCGGAGGGGCAATCAGCCCCAGCATTTT.

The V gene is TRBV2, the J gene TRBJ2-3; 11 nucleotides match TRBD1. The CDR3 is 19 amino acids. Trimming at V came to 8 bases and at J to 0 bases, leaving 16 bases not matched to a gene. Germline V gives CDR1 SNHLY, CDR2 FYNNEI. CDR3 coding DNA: TGTGCCAGCCCAAGTACGGGACAGGGGGTTCCCCTTAGCACAGATACGCAGTATTTT. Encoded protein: CASPSTGQGVPLSTDTQYF.

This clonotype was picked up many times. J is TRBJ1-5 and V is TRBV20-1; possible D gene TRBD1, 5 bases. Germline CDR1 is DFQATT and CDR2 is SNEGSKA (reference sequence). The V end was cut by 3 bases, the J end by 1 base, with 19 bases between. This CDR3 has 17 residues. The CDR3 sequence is CSARGGVPRGSNQPQHF. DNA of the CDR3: TGCAGTGCTAGGGGAGGGGTACCTCGCGGGAGCAATCAGCCCCAGCATTTT.

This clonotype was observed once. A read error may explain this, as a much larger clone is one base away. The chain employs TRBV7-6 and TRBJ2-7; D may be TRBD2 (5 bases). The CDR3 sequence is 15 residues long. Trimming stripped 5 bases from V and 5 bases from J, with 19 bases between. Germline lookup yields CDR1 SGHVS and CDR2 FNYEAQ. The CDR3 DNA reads TGTGCCAGCAGCCCGGTTAAGGGCGCGGGCGACGAGCAGTACTTC. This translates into CASSPVKGAGDEQYF.

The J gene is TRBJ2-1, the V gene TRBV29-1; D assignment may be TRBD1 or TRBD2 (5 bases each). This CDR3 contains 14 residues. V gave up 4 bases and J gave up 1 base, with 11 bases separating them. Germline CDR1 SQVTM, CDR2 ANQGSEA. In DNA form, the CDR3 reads TGCAGCGTTGGTGGTGGGACGTCCTACAATGAGCAGTTCTTC. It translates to CSVGGGTSYNEQFF.

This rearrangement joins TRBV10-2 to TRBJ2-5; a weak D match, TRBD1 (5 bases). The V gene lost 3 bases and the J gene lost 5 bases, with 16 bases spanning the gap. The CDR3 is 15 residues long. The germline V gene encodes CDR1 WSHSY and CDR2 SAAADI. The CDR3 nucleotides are TGCGCCAGCAGTGATCTGGCAGGGAAAGGGGAGACCCAGTACTTC. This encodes CASSDLAGKGETQYF.

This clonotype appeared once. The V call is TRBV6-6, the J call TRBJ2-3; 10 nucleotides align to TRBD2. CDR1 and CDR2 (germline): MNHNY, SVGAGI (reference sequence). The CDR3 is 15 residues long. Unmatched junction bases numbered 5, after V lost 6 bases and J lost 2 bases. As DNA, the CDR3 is TGTGCCAGCAGCCGGGGACTAGCGCACACAGATACGCAGTATTTT. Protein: CASSRGLAHTDTQYF.

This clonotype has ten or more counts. Here the CDR3 DNA reads TGTGCCAGCAGCTATTGGGGAGGGACAGGGGGCGCCGACGAGCAGTACTTC. It specifies CASSYWGGTGGADEQYF. The chain carries TRBV5-5 and TRBJ2-7; TRBD1 agrees at 12 bases. The germline V gene has CDR1 SGHKS and CDR2 YYEKEE (reference sequence). The CDR3 is 17 residues long. V was pared by 3 bases and J by 5 bases, with 12 bases of the junction left unmatched.

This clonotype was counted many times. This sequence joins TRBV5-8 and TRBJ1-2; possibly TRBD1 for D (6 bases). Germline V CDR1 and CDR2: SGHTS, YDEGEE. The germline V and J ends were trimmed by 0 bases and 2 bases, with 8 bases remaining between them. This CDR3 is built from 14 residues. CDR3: CASSLAGQNYGYTF. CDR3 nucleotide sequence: TGTGCCAGCAGCTTGGCCGGACAGAACTATGGCTACACCTTC.

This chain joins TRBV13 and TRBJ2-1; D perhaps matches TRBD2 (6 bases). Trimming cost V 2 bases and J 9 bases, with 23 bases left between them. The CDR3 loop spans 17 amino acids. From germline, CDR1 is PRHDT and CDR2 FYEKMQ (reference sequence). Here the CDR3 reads CASSLWRGARPGGEQFF. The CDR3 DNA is TGTGCCAGCAGCTTATGGCGGGGAGCGCGCCCTGGGGGTGAGCAGTTCTTC.

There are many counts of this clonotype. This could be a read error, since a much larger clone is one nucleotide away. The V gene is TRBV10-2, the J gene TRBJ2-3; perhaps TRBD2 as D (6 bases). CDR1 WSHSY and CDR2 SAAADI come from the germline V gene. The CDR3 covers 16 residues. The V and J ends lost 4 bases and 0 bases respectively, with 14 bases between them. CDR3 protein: CASSGRAVISTDTQYF. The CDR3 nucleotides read TGCGCCAGCAGTGGGAGGGCGGTGATTAGCACAGATACGCAGTATTTT.